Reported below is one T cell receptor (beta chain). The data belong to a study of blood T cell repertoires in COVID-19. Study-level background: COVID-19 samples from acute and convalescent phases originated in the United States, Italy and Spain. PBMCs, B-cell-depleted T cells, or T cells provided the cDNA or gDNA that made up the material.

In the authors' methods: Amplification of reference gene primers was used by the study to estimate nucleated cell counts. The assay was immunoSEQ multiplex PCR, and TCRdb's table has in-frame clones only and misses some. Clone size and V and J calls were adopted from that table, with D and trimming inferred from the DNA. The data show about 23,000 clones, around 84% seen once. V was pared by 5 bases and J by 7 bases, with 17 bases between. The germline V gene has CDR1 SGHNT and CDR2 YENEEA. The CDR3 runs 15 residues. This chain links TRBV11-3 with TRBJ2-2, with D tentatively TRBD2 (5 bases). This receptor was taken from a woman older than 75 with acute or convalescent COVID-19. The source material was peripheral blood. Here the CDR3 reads CASSASAGGYGELFF. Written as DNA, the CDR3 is TGTGCCAGCAGCGCCTCGGCAGGAGGATACGGGGAGCTGTTTTTT.